This record looks at one TCR beta chain sequence and its context. Germline V lookup: CDR1 MNHEY, CDR2 SVGAGI. The CDR3 is 14 amino acids. Trimming stripped 0 bases from V and 1 base from J, with 6 bases between. The record originates from a study of T cells and copy number aberrations in small-cell lung cancer. Sequencing used immunoSEQ multiplex PCR; TCRdb keeps in-frame clones, though not all of them. The sample contains more than 9,500 clones, 60% to 80% of which appear only once. Source material: normal tissue next to the tumor. The TCR originated in a man between 60 and 75 years old with small cell lung cancer. The chain uses TRBV6-5 and TRBJ1-1; perhaps TRBD1 as D (6 bases). The CDR3 loop reads CASSYSTGNTEAFF. CDR3 bases: TGTGCCAGCAGTTACTCGACAGGGAACACTGAAGCTTTCTTT.